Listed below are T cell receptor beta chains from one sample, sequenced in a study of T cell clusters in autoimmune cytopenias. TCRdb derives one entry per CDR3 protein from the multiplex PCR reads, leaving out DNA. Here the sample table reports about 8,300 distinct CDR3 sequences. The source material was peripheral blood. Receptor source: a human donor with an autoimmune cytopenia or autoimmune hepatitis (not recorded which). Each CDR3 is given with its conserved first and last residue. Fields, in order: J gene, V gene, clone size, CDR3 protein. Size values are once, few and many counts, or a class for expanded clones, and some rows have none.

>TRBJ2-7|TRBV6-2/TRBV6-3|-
CASSDHLQAGEGYEQYF
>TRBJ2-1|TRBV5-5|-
CASSLEGSSYNEQFF
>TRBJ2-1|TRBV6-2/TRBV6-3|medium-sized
CASSLAGGPGEQFF
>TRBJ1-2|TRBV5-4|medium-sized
CASSLIGSSYGYTF
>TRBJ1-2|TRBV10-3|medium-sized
CAISERNYGYTF
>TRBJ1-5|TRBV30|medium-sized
CAWGGQSNQPQHF
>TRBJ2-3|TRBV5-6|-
CASSPVSRGSTDTQYF
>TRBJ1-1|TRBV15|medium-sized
CATSRWTGVTEAFF
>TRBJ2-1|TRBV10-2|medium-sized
CASSDPRLTGKAYNEQFF
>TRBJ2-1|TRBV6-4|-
CASSPSPAGVPPYYNEQFF
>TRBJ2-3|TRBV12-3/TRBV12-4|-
CASSFGGSTDTQYF
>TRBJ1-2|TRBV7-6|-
CASSLQTKYGYTF
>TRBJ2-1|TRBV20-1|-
CSASRGGYNEQFF
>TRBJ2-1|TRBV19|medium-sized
CASLDREGDEQFF